This TCR beta chain stems from a study of shared clonotypes between healthy human individuals. Naivety among CD8 cells was defined by CD45RO negativity and positive CCR7 selection, thereby excluding terminally differentiated effector memory CD45RA+ cells. The CDR3 totals 16 residues. Trimming pared 2 bases from V and 1 base from J, leaving 13 bases between. CDR1 SEHNR and CDR2 FQNEAQ come from the germline V gene (reference sequence). The table came from immunoSEQ multiplex PCR; TCRdb's copy has only in-frame clones and leaves some out. The profile covers about 870,000 clones, with almost 95% appearing a single time and approximately 25% taken by the ten largest.

Sequenced sample: naive CD8+ T cells sorted from blood. This sequence joins TRBV7-9 and TRBJ2-3; D is perhaps TRBD2 (6 bases). This receptor was identified in a man aged 25-45 years in good health. The CDR3 bases are TGTGCCAGCAGCTTATTGGAGGGTACCGGCACAGATACGCAGTATTTT. Residues: CASSLLEGTGTDTQYF.